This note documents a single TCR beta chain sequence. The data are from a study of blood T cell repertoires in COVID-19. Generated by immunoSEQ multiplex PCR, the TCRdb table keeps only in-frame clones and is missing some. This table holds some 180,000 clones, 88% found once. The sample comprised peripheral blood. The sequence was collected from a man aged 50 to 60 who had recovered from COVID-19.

The CDR3 is CASSRRLAGGGTGELFF. The CDR3 DNA follows: TGTGCCAGCAGCCGGAGACTAGCGGGAGGTGGGACCGGGGAGCTGTTTTTT. The chain combines TRBV5-6 with TRBJ2-2; 13 nucleotides match TRBD2. The CDR3 loop spans 17 amino acids. After removal of 4 bases from V and 5 bases from J, the junction contained 8 bases not matched to a gene. Germline V lookup: CDR1 SGHDT, CDR2 YYEEEE.